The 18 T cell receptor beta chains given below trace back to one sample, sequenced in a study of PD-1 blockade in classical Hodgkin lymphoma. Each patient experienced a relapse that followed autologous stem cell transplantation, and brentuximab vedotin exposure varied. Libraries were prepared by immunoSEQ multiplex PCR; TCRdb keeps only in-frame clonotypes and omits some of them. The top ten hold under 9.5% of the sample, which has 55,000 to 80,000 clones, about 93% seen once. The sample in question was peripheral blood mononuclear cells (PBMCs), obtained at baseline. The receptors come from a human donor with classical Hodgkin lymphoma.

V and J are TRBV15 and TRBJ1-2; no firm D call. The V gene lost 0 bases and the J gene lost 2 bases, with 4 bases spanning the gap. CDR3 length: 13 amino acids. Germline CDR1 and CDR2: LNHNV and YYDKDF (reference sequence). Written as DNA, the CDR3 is TGTGCCACCAGCAGAGATTCGAACTATGGCTACACCTTC. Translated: CATSRDSNYGYTF.

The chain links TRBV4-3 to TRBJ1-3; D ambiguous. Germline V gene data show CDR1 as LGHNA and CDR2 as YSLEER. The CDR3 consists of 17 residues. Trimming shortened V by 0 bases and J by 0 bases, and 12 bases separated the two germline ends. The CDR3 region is CASSQDSAVFSGNTIYF. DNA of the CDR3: TGCGCCAGCAGCCAAGATTCGGCAGTCTTCTCTGGAAACACCATATATTTT.

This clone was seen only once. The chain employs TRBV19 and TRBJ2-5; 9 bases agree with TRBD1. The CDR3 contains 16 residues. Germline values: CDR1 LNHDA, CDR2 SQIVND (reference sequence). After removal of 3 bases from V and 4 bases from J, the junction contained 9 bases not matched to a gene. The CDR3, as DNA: TGTGCCAGTAGTATTGGGACAGGGCAGTGGGGAGAGACCCAGTACTTC. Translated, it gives CASSIGTGQWGETQYF.

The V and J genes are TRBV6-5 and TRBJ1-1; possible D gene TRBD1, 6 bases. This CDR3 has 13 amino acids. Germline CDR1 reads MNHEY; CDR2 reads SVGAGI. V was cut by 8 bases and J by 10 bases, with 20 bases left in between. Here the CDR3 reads CASRSGDARRAFF. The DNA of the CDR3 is TGTGCCAGCCGATCAGGGGACGCAAGGAGAGCTTTCTTT.

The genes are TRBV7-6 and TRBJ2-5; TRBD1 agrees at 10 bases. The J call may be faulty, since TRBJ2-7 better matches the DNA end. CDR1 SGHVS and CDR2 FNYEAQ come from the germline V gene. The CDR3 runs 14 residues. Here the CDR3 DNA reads TGTGCCAGCAGCCCCGGGGGACAGGGGTACGAGCAGTACTTC. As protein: CASSPGGQGYEQYF.

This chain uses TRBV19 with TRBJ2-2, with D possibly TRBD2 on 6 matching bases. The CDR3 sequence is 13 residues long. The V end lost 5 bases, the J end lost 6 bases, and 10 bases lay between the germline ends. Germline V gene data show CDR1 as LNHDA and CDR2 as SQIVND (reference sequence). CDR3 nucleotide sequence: TGTGCCAGTAGTCGGGAGCTGGCCGGGGAGCTGTTTTTT. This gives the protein CASSRELAGELFF.

The DNA of the CDR3 is TGTGCCAGCAGCCACCGGGACAGAGGGCCCTCACAAGAGACCCAGTACTTC. This gives the protein CASSHRDRGPSQETQYF. This sequence joins TRBV7-8 and TRBJ2-5; 7 nucleotides match TRBD1. The CDR3 is 17 residues long. CDR1 is SGHVS and CDR2 is FQNEAQ in the germline V gene. V shed 5 bases, J shed 2 bases, and the junction held 14 bases outside the gene matches.

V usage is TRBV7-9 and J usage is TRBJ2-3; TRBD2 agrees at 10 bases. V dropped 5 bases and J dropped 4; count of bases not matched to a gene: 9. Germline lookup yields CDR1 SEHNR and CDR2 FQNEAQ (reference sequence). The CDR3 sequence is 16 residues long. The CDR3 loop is CASSAPLAGASDTQYF. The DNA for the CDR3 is TGTGCCAGCAGCGCCCCCCTAGCGGGAGCGTCAGATACGCAGTATTTT.

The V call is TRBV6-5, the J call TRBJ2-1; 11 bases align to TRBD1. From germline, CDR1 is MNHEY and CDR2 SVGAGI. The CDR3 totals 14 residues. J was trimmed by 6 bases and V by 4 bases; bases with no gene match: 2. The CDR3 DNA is TGTGCCAGCAGTTTCGGGACAGGGGGCAATGAGCAGTTCTTC. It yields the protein CASSFGTGGNEQFF.

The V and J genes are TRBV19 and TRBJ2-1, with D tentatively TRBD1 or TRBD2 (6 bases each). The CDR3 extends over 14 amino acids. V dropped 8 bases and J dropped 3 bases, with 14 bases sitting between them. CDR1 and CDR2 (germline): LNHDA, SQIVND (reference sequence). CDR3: CASSARGLYNEQFF. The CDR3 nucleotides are TGTGCCAGTTCAGCCCGGGGGCTCTACAATGAGCAGTTCTTC.

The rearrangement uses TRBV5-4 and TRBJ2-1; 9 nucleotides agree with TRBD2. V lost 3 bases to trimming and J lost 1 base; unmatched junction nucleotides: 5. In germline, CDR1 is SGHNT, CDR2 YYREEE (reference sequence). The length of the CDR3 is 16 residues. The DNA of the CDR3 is TGTGCCAGCAGCTCCGGAACTAGCGGGTCCTACAATGAGCAGTTCTTC. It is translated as CASSSGTSGSYNEQFF. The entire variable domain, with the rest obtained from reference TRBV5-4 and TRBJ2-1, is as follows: ETGVTQSPTHLIKTRGQQVTLRCSSQSGHNTVSWYQQALGQGPQFIFQYYREEENGRGNFPPRFSGLQFPNYSSELNVNALELDDSALYLCASSSGTSGSYNEQFFGPGTRLTVL.

CDR3 coding DNA: TGTGCCAGCTCGGGACTAGTCAATGAGCAGTTCTTC. Protein sequence: CASSGLVNEQFF. This chain links TRBV18 with TRBJ2-1; 8 nucleotides agree with TRBD2. Germline assignment: CDR1 KGHSH and CDR2 LQKENI. With V trimmed by 6 bases and J by 6 bases, 1 base remained unmatched. The length of the CDR3 is 12 residues.

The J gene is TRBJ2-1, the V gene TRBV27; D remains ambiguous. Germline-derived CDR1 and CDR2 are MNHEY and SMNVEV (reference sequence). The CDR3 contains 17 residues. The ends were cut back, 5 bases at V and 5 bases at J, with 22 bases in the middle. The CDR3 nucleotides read TGTGCCAGCAGTCCCCTCTACCCTCAGCTTCCGGACAATGAGCAGTTCTTC. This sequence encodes CASSPLYPQLPDNEQFF.

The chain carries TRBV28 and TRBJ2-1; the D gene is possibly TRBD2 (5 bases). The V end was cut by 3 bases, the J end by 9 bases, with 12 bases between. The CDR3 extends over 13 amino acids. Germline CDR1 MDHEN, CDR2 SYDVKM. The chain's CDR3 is CASSFVREGEQFF. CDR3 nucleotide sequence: TGTGCCAGCAGTTTCGTCCGAGAGGGTGAGCAGTTCTTC.

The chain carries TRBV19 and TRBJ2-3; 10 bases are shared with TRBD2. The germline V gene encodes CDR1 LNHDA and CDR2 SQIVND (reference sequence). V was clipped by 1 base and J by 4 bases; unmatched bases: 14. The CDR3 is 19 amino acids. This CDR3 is CASSIGVPGSGGASDTQYF. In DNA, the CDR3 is TGTGCCAGTAGTATAGGCGTCCCCGGGAGCGGGGGGGCTTCAGATACGCAGTATTTT. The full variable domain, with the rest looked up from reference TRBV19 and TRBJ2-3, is DGGITQSPKYLFRKEGQNVTLSCEQNLNHDAMYWYRQDPGQGLRLIYYSQIVNDFQKGDIAEGYSVSREKKESFPLTVTSAQKNPTAFYLCASSIGVPGSGGASDTQYFGPGTRLTVL.

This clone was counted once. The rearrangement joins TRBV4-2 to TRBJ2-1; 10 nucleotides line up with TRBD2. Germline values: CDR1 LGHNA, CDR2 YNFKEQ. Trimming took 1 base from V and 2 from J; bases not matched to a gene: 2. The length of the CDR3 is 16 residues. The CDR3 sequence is CASSQVGTSAYNEQFF. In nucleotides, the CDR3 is TGTGCCAGCAGCCAAGTGGGGACTAGCGCCTACAATGAGCAGTTCTTC.

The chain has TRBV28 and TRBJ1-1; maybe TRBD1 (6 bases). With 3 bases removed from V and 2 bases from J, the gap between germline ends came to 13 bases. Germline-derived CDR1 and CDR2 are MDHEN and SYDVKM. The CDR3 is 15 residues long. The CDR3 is CASSFWGRRNTEAFF. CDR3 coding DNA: TGTGCCAGCAGTTTCTGGGGGCGAAGAAACACTGAAGCTTTCTTT.

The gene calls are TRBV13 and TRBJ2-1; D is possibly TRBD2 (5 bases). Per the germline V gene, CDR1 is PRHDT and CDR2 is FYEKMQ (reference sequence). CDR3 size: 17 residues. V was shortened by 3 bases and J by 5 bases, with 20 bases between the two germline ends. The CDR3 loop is CASSFQRPGTGNNEQFF. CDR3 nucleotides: TGTGCCAGCAGCTTTCAGAGACCGGGAACGGGGAACAATGAGCAGTTCTTC. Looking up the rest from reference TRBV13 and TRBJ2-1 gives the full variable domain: AAGVIQSPRHLIKEKRETATLKCYPIPRHDTVYWYQQGPGQDPQFLISFYEKMQSDKGSIPDRFSAQQFSDYHSELNMSSLELGDSALYFCASSFQRPGTGNNEQFFGPGTRLTVL.